This T cell receptor beta chain stems from a study of technical replicates of blood from several donors. Some clones are missing from TCRdb's copy, which holds only in-frame ones; the method was immunoSEQ multiplex PCR. This table holds tens of thousands of clones, under 99% found once. The CDR3 length is 15 residues. V gave up 9 bases and J gave up 5 bases; unmatched junction bases: 11. The germline V gene has CDR1 MNHNY and CDR2 SVGAGI (reference sequence). Sequencing was performed on T cells isolated from PBMCs. The gene calls are TRBV6-6 and TRBJ2-3; 10 bases map to TRBD2. This receptor was taken from a human donor in good health. The CDR3 DNA reads as TGTGCCAGTCAAGAAGCGGGAGGGCCGGGAGATACGCAGTATTTT. As protein: CASQEAGGPGDTQYF.